This T cell receptor beta chain originates from a study of cytomegalovirus exposure and HLA in healthy donors (dated by TCRdb to the late 2010s). Regarding the study in general: In an earlier analysis of under 750 of the donors, approximately 300 Gb of sequence data and some 120 million unique TCR beta sequences from about 190 million T cells were reported. Approximately 310 gigabases of sequencing data and approximately 91 million unique TCR sequences made up an early release that covered approximately 700 HLA-typed donors. The genetic ancestry cluster associated with self-reported Caucasian donors included roughly 84% of the 398 genotyped donors. The aim of the study was to test whether cataloging public T cell receptors could identify signatures of past pathogen exposure. The T cell repertoires of 666 subjects were profiled by immunosequencing and related to cytomegalovirus serostatus. A separate validation cohort of about 110 different subjects was used in addition to the 666-subject first cohort. The study combined high-throughput TCR immunosequencing, statistical association of individual TCRs with disease status, and machine learning to predict cytomegalovirus infection status. To study patterns of TCR occurrence, a later analysis re-analyzed previously published TCR beta repertoires from 666 donors and added high-resolution HLA genotyping. In the later analysis, no new phenotypic data were used to find candidate immune exposures; instead, reliance was placed on TCR beta sequences and their occurrence across donors. An earlier analysis of approximately 640 of the donors applied high-throughput TCR beta sequencing to assess whether each TCR beta V gene segment acted as functional or pseudogenic. Donor age, sex, ethnicity and CMV serostatus were compiled alongside the repertoire data. A later genetic analysis took genome-wide SNP genotypes for about 55% of the 666 donors and used that subset as a discovery cohort. All discovery cohort repertoires had been generated using a single sequencing platform. HLA typing included class I and class II loci at four-digit resolution. The number of donors typed differed by locus, with roughly 620-630 for A, B, C, DRB1 and DQB1, more than 500 for DQA1, approximately 570 for DPA1, and some 450 for DPB1. Several DR-DQ haplotypes were handled as single units for association and clustering, since linkage in the cohort was strong. Among some 400 genotyped donors of the cohort, an average of around 220,000 unique TCR beta nucleotide sequences was sequenced per donor, of which about 18% were non-productive. Broader findings and caveats from the paper: This cohort had only TCR beta chains sequenced, and the lack of alpha or paired-chain data limited which features could be detected. Sequencing depth was assumed to be roughly uniform across donors in the presence/absence analyses, though that assumption may not hold. In a later analysis, the rate of TCR association differed among HLA loci, with DRB1 alleles having the most associated TCRs and HLA-C alleles having the fewest. When HLA alleles, especially DR and DQ, strongly co-occurred, attributing TCR associations to individual alleles was difficult. The earlier analysis of 450 to 700 of the donors excluded 15 to 20 rarely observed V segments, including chromosome 9 orphons, because counts were too low. Linkage disequilibrium might explain the correlated functional status among segregating V segments, but an unknown experimental factor could not be ruled out. A later analysis found that HLA-associated TCR beta chains were more clonally expanded and had lower generation probabilities than equally common non-associated chains. In vitro tests confirmed that a few of the cytomegalovirus-associated TCR beta chains recognize cytomegalovirus antigens. HLA typing was unavailable for some donors at each locus, so association tests used only the typed subset. Broadly in line with IMGT annotations, most TCR beta V segments showed up in productive rearrangements about 90% or about 30% of the time in an earlier analysis of roughly 590 of the donors. A further reported finding was that TCR beta sequences accurately predicted the HLA-A and HLA-B alleles for most subjects in the first cohort. Compared with the roughly 720-donor mean, donors in an Asian-associated ancestry cluster had fewer N-insertions in productive TCRs, according to a later genetic analysis. While some public TCRs were present in many individuals, most TCR sequences turned up only very rarely across donors. In a later analysis, some 17,000 TCR beta sequences were associated with specific HLA alleles at a false discovery rate of 0.05. An association between a missense DCLRE1C variant and V-gene and J-gene trimming of TCR beta chains was found in a later genetic analysis and replicated in an independent cohort. The only immune exposure information available for the cohort was CMV serostatus. According to a later analysis, most CMV-associated TCR beta chains appeared to be HLA-restricted, and the HLA associations seemed to be driven largely by CMV exposure. The authors suggested that the approach could potentially be extended to other disease states and immunological phenotypes. A later analysis reported that several top co-occurrence clusters appeared linked to parvovirus B19, influenza, CMV and Epstein-Barr virus. In the study, around 150 TCR beta chains were listed as associated with cytomegalovirus. A cluster of highly shared sequence variants was judged likely to be a technical artifact of the sequencing pipeline. Because the 87-base-pair reads could not distinguish some IMGT-functional V segments, including TRBV6-2 and TRBV6-3, those segments were excluded. In both the original and validation cohorts, the classifier was reported to diagnose cytomegalovirus status with high specificity and sensitivity.

The germline V gene supplies CDR1 MGHRA and CDR2 YSYEKL. Trimming accounts for 3 bases at V and 10 bases at J, while the number of junction bases matched to no gene is 12. The CDR3 starts with the cysteine, ends with the phenylalanine, and has 16 residues. Just the 48-base CDR3 DNA is kept, in frame starting at base 1. Turning to this clone: No antigen is known for it. Base qualities are missing; no much larger clone stands one base away.

The library was generated by the immunoSEQ multiplex PCR assay. A mixture of 60 forward primers for TCR Vbeta segments and 13 reverse primers for TCR Jbeta segments was used in the multiplex PCR. The CDR3 region of rearranged TCR beta genes was amplified from genomic DNA with a multiplex PCR assay. The Illumina HiSeq System was used to sequence the amplified TCR beta libraries as 87-base-pair reads. Under the source paper's analysis protocol: In a later analysis, some 80 million unique TCR beta chains were counted across the roughly 610 repertoires, and roughly 11 million of these chains were shared by at least two donors. To remove PCR and sequencing errors, raw reads were error-corrected and collapsed into unique sequences using a nearest-neighbor algorithm that merged closely related sequences. V, D and J gene segments were assigned by aligning CDR3 sequences to IMGT reference sequences. For a sequence to be retained, at least a six-nucleotide match to both a V gene segment and a J gene segment was required. A rearrangement counted as productive if the CDR3 had no stop codons and remained in frame with V and J, and every other rearrangement counted as non-productive. CDR3 was defined by IMGT convention, running from the second conserved V-encoded cysteine to the conserved J-encoded phenylalanine. The earlier analysis of roughly 590 of the donors excluded sequences that lacked an unambiguous match to a single V gene segment. An earlier analysis of almost 600 of the donors classified V segments as functional when productive rearrangements were above 56.7% and as segregating when the standard deviation between donors was above 5%. To diagnose cytomegalovirus status from the catalog of TCR beta chain sequences, a statistical classification framework was built. In a later analysis, TCR nucleotide sequences were compared against IMGT/GENE-DB human TR gene sequences so that V and J genes could be assigned. A later analysis assigned CDR3 sequences and most-parsimonious VDJ recombination scenarios with the TCRdist pipeline. In a later analysis, each TCR beta chain was defined by its CDR3 amino acid sequence together with its V-gene family, and reads without a unique V-gene family were excluded. To address suspected cross-contamination and a sequencing artifact, a later analysis removed around 600 highly shared, low-generation-probability nucleotide sequences. A later analysis calculated a clonal expansion index for each public chain from normalized within-repertoire ranks of inferred template counts. Generation probabilities in a later analysis came from a VDJ recombination model fitted to out-of-frame rearrangements, and those results were checked against IGoR. Hypergeometric tests were used in a later analysis to score TCR-TCR, TCR-HLA and TCR-CMV co-occurrence, with a repertoire-size bias correction applied to the TCR pairs. False discovery rates were estimated in a later analysis by permuting HLA or CMV assignments 20 times. In a later analysis, co-occurring TCRs were grouped with DBSCAN, and TCRdist sequence similarity was added when clustering was performed within HLA-allele-positive subsets. For co-occurrence clustering, repertoires with fewer than 30,000 or more than 120,000 public chains were excluded, along with about five repertoires with anomalous nucleotide sharing. Here the immuneACCESS table is served through TCRdb, limited to in-frame sequences with V and J called. Missing clones are a known gap in these copies; in checked studies unresolved V genes cover under half, and the rest lacks a known reason. That table is the source of V, J and clone size, and D and trimming were worked out from the DNA. The sample contains fewer than 200,000 clones, more than 75% of them found a single time. Around 0.25% of the sample is taken by the ten largest.

In total, about 650 healthy bone marrow donors made up the cohort. Cohort members were all nominally healthy when sampled, although unrecorded immune exposures were likely present. The donor was CMV seronegative and belonged to the group of 380 or so seronegative cohort members. Every donor gave a peripheral blood sample, and the peripheral blood mononuclear cells from that sample were used for TCR beta sequencing. The Qiagen DNeasy Blood Extraction Kit was used to extract genomic DNA from the blood cell samples. The sample comprised PBMCs. The sequence links TRBV4-1 to TRBJ1-6; 7 of the junction bases match TRBD1. The source of this sequence is a girl in the first two years of life in good health and CMV-seronegative. In nucleotide form, the sequence is TGCGCCAGCAGCCAGGACCTCCGGGACAGCCTCTCACCCCTCCACTTT. It is translated as CASSQDLRDSLSPLHF.